Reported below is one T cell receptor beta chain. As yet, its antigen is unknown. The data originate from a study of response to subunit inactivated influenza vaccine. Study observations and caveats: Researchers suggested that each seasonal influenza vaccination recruits few new T cells.

TCRdb re-called the RT-PCR reads with MiXCR, one entry per CDR3 protein. This table holds roughly 170,000 distinct CDR3 sequences, 9.2% found once. The CDR3 has 16 residues. V lost 2 bases and J 2 bases, leaving 18 bases between the germline ends. Germline CDR1 DFQATT, CDR2 SNEGSKA (reference sequence). The rearrangement joins TRBV20-1 to TRBJ2-5; D may be TRBD2 (7 bases). The TCR comes from a man aged 45-65 years who received an inactivated influenza vaccine. Sequenced material: non-naive T cells sorted from PBMCs, taken on the day of vaccination. The CDR3 reads CSARRSGGLLQETQYF. The CDR3 bases are TGCAGTGCTAGAAGGTCGGGGGGCCTCCTTCAAGAGACCCAGTACTTC.